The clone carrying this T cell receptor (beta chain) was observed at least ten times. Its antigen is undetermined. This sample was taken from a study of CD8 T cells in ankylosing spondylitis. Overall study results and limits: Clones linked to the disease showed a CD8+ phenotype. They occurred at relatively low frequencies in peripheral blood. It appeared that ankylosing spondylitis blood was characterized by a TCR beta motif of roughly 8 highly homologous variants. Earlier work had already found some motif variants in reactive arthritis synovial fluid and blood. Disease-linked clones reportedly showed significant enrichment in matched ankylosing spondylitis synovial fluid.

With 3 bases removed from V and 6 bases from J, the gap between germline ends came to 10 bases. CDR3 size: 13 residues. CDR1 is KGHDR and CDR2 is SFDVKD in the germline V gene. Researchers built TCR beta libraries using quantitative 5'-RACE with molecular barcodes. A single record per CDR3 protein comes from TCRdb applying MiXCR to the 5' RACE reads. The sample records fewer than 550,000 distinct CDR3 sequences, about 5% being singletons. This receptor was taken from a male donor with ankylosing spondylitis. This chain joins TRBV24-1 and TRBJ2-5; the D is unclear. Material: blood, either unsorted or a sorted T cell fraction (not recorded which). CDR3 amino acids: CATSDPNWKTQYF. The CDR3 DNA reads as TGTGCCACCAGTGATCCCAACTGGAAGACCCAGTACTTC.